This TCR beta chain is from a study of blood T cell repertoires in COVID-19 (dated by TCRdb to 2020 to 2022). Background on the whole study: Collaborator samples came from the United States, Italy and Spain and covered acute and convalescent phases of COVID-19. The material from the prospective study consisted of cDNA or gDNA derived from T cells, B-cell-depleted T cells, or PBMCs. The dataset comprised deeply sampled blood TCRbeta repertoires from subjects exposed to, actively infected with, or recovered from COVID-19. The repertoires were released in a freely available public database intended as a resource for research on the immune response to SARS-CoV-2. The samples were drawn from the first 160 participants of the ongoing ImmuneRACE study and from more than 1,000 subjects provided by 6 global collaborators. Sample metadata almost always included a de-identified subject ID, COVID-19 status, age in years and sex. Where available, HLA class I and class II types were taken from metadata supplied by the sample provider and were not determined by assay-based typing. The investigation overall reported the following: Clinical and demographic metadata were provided uncurated, with the amount varying by source and participant.

The cysteine opens and the phenylalanine closes a CDR3 of 13 amino acids. Here the CDR3 DNA is all that survives: 39 bases in frame from base 1. V and J lose 3 bases and 4 bases, and a span of 7 bases separates them. CDR1 and CDR2, looked up from the germline V gene, are SGHDN and FVKESK. TCRbeta CDR3 regions were amplified from genomic DNA by means of the immunoSEQ Assay, a bias-controlled multiplex PCR. The paper's data handling went like this. The number of nucleated cells in each sample was estimated from the amplification of reference gene primers within the assay. Sequence reads were collapsed and filtered to measure the absolute abundance of every unique TCRbeta CDR3 rearrangement. Productive Simpson clonality was computed per sample as the square root of Simpson's diversity index over productive rearrangements. This immuneACCESS table, as held by TCRdb, lists in-frame sequences with V and J called but not all clones. Of the missing ones, under half trace to an unresolved V gene in checked studies; the others have no known cause. V and J calls and clone size are those listed in that table; D and trimming were worked out from the DNA. A total of some 180,000 clones appear in this sample, roughly 84% of them only once. The biggest ten clones account for about 18% of the sample.

This clone was detected once. The antigen it recognizes is unknown. No quality values exist for individual bases; no much larger clone is one base distant. At one collaborating source in Seattle, patients were enrolled during active infection and were followed longitudinally through the course of disease. Whole blood was collected in K2EDTA tubes by collaborating institutions according to the institutions' own protocols. For TCRbeta analysis, collaborators shipped samples as frozen whole blood, isolated PBMCs, or DNA extracted from either of those sample types. This sequence was found in a middle-aged man with COVID-19, enrolled during active disease. The sequence is built from TRBV14 and TRBJ1-3; the D segment cannot be called with confidence. Sequencing was carried out using peripheral blood. The CDR3 protein: CASSQGLGNTIYF. The bases read TGTGCCAGCAGCCAGGGCCTCGGAAACACCATATATTTT. The full variable domain, with segments outside the CDR3 supplied by the reference TRBV14 and TRBJ1-3 proteins, appears as EAGVTQFPSHSVIEKGQTVTLRCDPISGHDNLYWYRRVMGKEIKFLLHFVKESKQDESGMPNNRFLAERTGGTYSTLKVQPAELEDSGVYFCASSQGLGNTIYFGEGSWLTVV.